These T cell receptor beta chains were read from a single sample in a study of T cells in Graves' hyperthyroidism and ophthalmopathy. TCRdb processed the multiplex PCR reads anew with MiXCR; each CDR3 protein has one entry. This table has 600,000 to 700,000 distinct CDR3 sequences, 14% to 15% appearing once. Input material: blood. The source is a woman aged 40 to 55 with Graves' ophthalmopathy. CDR3s include the opening cysteine and the closing phenylalanine or tryptophan. A D gene is named only where the DNA matches it firmly. Expanded clones are given a class, and other clones once, few, many or no size at all.

abundance | d_gene | j_gene | len | v_gene | CDR3nt | CDR3aa
NA | TRBD2 | TRBJ2-7 | 16 | TRBV4-2 | TGTGCCAGCAGCCAATCTGCCCGAGCGGGGCACTACGAGCAGTACTTC | CASSQSARAGHYEQYF
many | TRBD1 | TRBJ2-2 | 16 | TRBV15 | TGTGCCACCAAAGAGGGGGCGTTTTCCCATGCCGGGGAGCTGTTTTTT | CATKEGAFSHAGELFF
many | TRBD2 | TRBJ2-5 | 15 | TRBV7-2 | TGTGCCAGCAGCTTCCAAGCGGGAGATGAAGAGACCCAGTACTTC | CASSFQAGDEETQYF
NA | NA | TRBJ1-5 | 13 | TRBV19 | TGTGCCAGTAGTACCGAAGAGTACCAGCCCCAGCATTTT | CASSTEEYQPQHF
many | NA | TRBJ1-3 | 14 | TRBV14 | TGTGCCAGCAGCCAACAAATCACTGGAAACACCATATATTTT | CASSQQITGNTIYF
many | NA | TRBJ2-5 | 14 | TRBV2 | TGTGCCAGCAGTCTCCTCGGAGGGTACGCGACCCAGTACTTC | CASSLLGGYATQYF
few | NA | TRBJ2-5 | 13 | TRBV28 | TGTGCCACCTCTTTGGGGTGGGGAGAGACCCAGTACTTC | CATSLGWGETQYF
NA | NA | TRBJ1-2 | 14 | TRBV4-1 | TGCGCCAGCAGCCAGACCTCGGCAGCTTATGGCTACACCTTC | CASSQTSAAYGYTF
many | NA | TRBJ1-1 | 12 | TRBV12-3/TRBV12-4 | TGTGCCAGCAGTTTTCGGCGGACTGAAGCTTTCTTT | CASSFRRTEAFF
NA | NA | TRBJ2-5 | 15 | TRBV5-1 | TGCGCCAGCAGCTCGGGCCCCATAGGACAAGAGACCCAGTACTTC | CASSSGPIGQETQYF
many | NA | TRBJ2-7 | 15 | TRBV6-1 | TGTGCCAGCAGTGAAGGGAGCGGAACGCTGAGGGAGCAGTACTTC | CASSEGSGTLREQYF